The 18 T cell receptor beta chains reported below all come from one sample, sequenced in a study of blood T cell repertoires in COVID-19. Here immunoSEQ multiplex PCR was the method, and the copy in TCRdb shows in-frame clones only, minus some. The sample has over 250,000 clones; 85% are singletons. The sequenced material came from peripheral blood. The source of these receptors is a man in his fifties with active or convalescent COVID-19.

The chain recombines TRBV4-1 with TRBJ2-5; maybe TRBD2 (5 bases). This CDR3 is built from 18 residues. With 1 base removed from V and 11 bases from J, the gap between germline ends came to 29 bases. The germline gives CDR1 MGHRA, CDR2 YSYEKL. CDR3 in DNA: TGCGCCAGCAGCCAAGTGGGTTTTGCAGGCGCTGTCGCCGGGGAGCAGTACTTC. This encodes CASSQVGFAGAVAGEQYF.

CDR3 in DNA: TGTGCCAGCTCAGCGGGCGGGACCTACGAGCAGTACTTC. Protein: CASSAGGTYEQYF. This rearrangement joins TRBV18 to TRBJ2-7; tentative D call: TRBD2 (6 bases). V was clipped by 5 bases and J by 2 bases, with 10 bases between them. The CDR3 is made up of 13 amino acids. CDR1 is KGHSH, CDR2 LQKENI, per germline.

This chain connects TRBV4-1 to TRBJ2-7; the match to TRBD1 covers 9 bases. CDR3 size: 14 residues. The V gene's germline CDR1 is MGHRA and CDR2 YSYEKL. V lost 1 base, J lost 3 bases, and 1 base stayed unmatched. The CDR3 DNA reads as TGCGCCAGCAGCCAAGGGGGACAGGGCTACGAGCAGTACTTC. Encoded protein: CASSQGGQGYEQYF.

This chain connects TRBV4-1 to TRBJ2-3, with 9 nucleotides matching TRBD2. This CDR3 is built from 15 residues. The junction had 2 bases not matched to a gene; V was cut back by 4 bases and J by 0 bases. The germline gives CDR1 MGHRA, CDR2 YSYEKL. The CDR3 spells CASSRSGGSTDTQYF. The CDR3 DNA follows: TGCGCCAGCAGCCGCAGCGGGGGGAGCACAGATACGCAGTATTTT.

The rearrangement uses TRBV19 and TRBJ1-1; weak D call: TRBD1 (5 bases). Germline values: CDR1 LNHDA, CDR2 SQIVND (reference sequence). V gave up 4 bases and J gave up 6 bases, with 15 bases separating them. The CDR3 totals 14 residues. CDR3 in DNA: TGTGCCAGTAGTAGGGAGGAACTGACAGCTGAAGCTTTCTTT. Translated, it gives CASSREELTAEAFF.

V gene TRBV6-2 or TRBV6-3 combines with J gene TRBJ2-7; 10 nucleotides line up with TRBD1. The CDR3 is made up of 16 amino acids. J lost 6 bases, V lost 5 bases, and 13 bases had no gene match. CDR1 and CDR2 (germline): MNHEY, SVGEGT. CDR3 sequence reads: CASSRPRRDRGSEQYF. The CDR3 region has the DNA TGTGCCAGCAGTCGGCCACGTCGGGACAGGGGAAGCGAGCAGTACTTC.

This chain uses TRBV12-3 or TRBV12-4 with TRBJ1-3, with D hard to call. There are 13 residues in the CDR3. The V gene lost 7 bases and the J gene lost 2 bases, with 9 bases spanning the gap. Here the CDR3 reads CASNQVAGNTIYF. The CDR3 DNA follows: TGTGCCAGCAACCAGGTAGCTGGAAACACCATATATTTT.

V and J are TRBV28 and TRBJ1-4, with D possibly TRBD1 on 6 matching bases. This CDR3 comprises 15 residues. CDR1 and CDR2 from the germline V gene are MDHEN and SYDVKM. The V and J ends lost 2 bases and 7 bases respectively, with 14 bases between them. CDR3 nucleotide sequence: TGTGCCAGCAGTTTAGAGGCGGCAGGGGTTGAAAAACTGTTTTTT. This translates into CASSLEAAGVEKLFF.

This clone has just one count. The genes are TRBV6-1 and TRBJ1-5; a possible D gene is TRBD1 (5 bases). Trimming stripped 4 bases from V and 6 bases from J, with 19 bases between. CDR1 and CDR2 from the germline V gene are MNHNS and SASEGT. The length of the CDR3 is 16 residues. The CDR3 loop is CASSVDPGDHGQPQHF. In DNA form, the CDR3 reads TGTGCCAGCAGTGTGGACCCGGGGGATCACGGTCAGCCCCAGCATTTT.

V gene TRBV4-1 combines with J gene TRBJ2-1, with a possible D match to TRBD2 (6 bases). V shed 1 base and J shed 0 bases, with 19 bases lying between them. The germline gives CDR1 MGHRA, CDR2 YSYEKL. This CDR3 comprises 19 residues. For the CDR3, the DNA is TGCGCCAGCAGCCAAGGTAACACCGGGAGACCCAGCTCCTACAATGAGCAGTTCTTC. Its translation is CASSQGNTGRPSSYNEQFF.

The chain recombines TRBV4-1 with TRBJ1-5; TRBD1 aligns across 9 bases. The CDR3 is 16 amino acids. Germline trimming cut 0 bases from V and 7 bases from J; bases unmatched to any gene: 7. The germline CDR1 and CDR2 sequences are MGHRA and YSYEKL. The CDR3 loop is CASSQDPDRGGQPQHF. The CDR3 coding sequence is TGCGCCAGCAGCCAAGATCCGGACAGGGGTGGGCAGCCCCAGCATTTT.

The genes are TRBV5-1 and TRBJ2-3; D might be TRBD2 (6 bases). CDR1 and CDR2 from the germline V gene are SGHRS and YFSETQ. V lost 3 bases and J lost 4, with 15 bases in between. The CDR3 covers 15 residues. The CDR3 spells CASSSDGGWADTQYF. The CDR3 coding sequence is TGCGCCAGCAGCTCTGATGGAGGGTGGGCAGATACGCAGTATTTT.

This clone was detected once. The V and J genes are TRBV3-1 (or the pseudogene TRBV3-2) and TRBJ1-5; D not resolved. This CDR3 contains 15 residues. Trimming shortened V by 6 bases and J by 2 bases, and 14 bases separated the two germline ends. Per germline, CDR1 LGHDT and CDR2 YNNKEL (reference sequence). CDR3 coding DNA: TGTGCCAGCAGTAGACAAGGCAGTGGCAATCAGCCCCAGCATTTT. Translated: CASSRQGSGNQPQHF.

The rearrangement uses TRBV28 and TRBJ1-5; TRBD1 matches at 8 bases. With 6 bases clipped from V and 4 bases from J, the junction kept 14 bases outside the gene matches. Germline-derived CDR1 and CDR2 are MDHEN and SYDVKM. The CDR3 has 17 residues. The CDR3 nucleotides are TGTGCCAGCAGGCCTCGGGGACAGGTGTGGACAAATCAGCCCCAGCATTTT. Encoded protein: CASRPRGQVWTNQPQHF.

The CDR3 sequence is CASSPFQGAHDTQYF. The CDR3 DNA reads TGCGCCAGCAGCCCTTTCCAGGGGGCGCATGATACGCAGTATTTT. V usage is TRBV4-1 and J usage is TRBJ2-3, with 8 bases lining up with TRBD1. Germline V lookup: CDR1 MGHRA, CDR2 YSYEKL. The CDR3 spans 15 residues. V lost 4 bases to trimming and J lost 6 bases; unmatched junction nucleotides: 9.

V usage is TRBV20-1 and J usage is TRBJ1-1; D is possibly TRBD1 (5 bases). This CDR3 comprises 11 residues. V was shortened by 3 bases and J by 5 bases, with 7 bases between the two germline ends. Looked up from germline, CDR1 is DFQATT and CDR2 is SNEGSKA (reference sequence). The chain's CDR3 is CSASGATEAFF. CDR3 nucleotides: TGCAGTGCTAGTGGGGCAACTGAAGCTTTCTTT.

This sequence joins TRBV3-1 (or the pseudogene TRBV3-2) and TRBJ2-2, with 8 bases identical to TRBD2. CDR1 LGHDT and CDR2 YNNKEL come from the germline V gene (reference sequence). The junction had 6 bases not matched to a gene; V was cut back by 1 base and J by 2 bases. This CDR3 comprises 17 residues. The CDR3 DNA follows: TGTGCCAGCAGCCAAGGCGGACTAGCTCTCAACACCGGGGAGCTGTTTTTT. This sequence encodes CASSQGGLALNTGELFF.

This clone was found a few times. Germline and junction disagree at one end, which may indicate a read error. The chain carries TRBV18 and TRBJ1-1; TRBD1 matches 8 bases. Germline CDR1 KGHSH, CDR2 LQKENI. This CDR3 region has 13 residues. CDR3: CASSPSKTGGSLF. DNA of the CDR3: TGTGCCAGCTCACCGTCAAAAACAGGGGGTTCTCTGTTT.